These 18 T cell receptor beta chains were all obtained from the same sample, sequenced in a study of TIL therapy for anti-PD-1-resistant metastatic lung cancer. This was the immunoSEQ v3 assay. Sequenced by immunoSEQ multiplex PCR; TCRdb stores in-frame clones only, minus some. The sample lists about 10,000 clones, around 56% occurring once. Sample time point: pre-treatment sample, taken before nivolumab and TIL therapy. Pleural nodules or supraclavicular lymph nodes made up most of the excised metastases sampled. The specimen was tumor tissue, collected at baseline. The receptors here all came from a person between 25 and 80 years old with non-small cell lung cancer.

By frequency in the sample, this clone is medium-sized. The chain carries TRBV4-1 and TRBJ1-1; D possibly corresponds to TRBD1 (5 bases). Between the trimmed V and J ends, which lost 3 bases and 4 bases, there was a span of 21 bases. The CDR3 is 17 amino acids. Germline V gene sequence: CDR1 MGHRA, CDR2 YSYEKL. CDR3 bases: TGCGCCAGCAGCCACCCTAGAGGGCAGGGTACGTCCACTGAAGCTTTCTTT. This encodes CASSHPRGQGTSTEAFF.

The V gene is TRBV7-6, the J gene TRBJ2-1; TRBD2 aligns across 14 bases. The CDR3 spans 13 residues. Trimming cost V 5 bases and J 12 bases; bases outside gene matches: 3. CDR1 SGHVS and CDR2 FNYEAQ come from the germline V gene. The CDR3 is CASSPGTSGGQFF. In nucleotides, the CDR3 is TGTGCCAGCAGCCCTGGGACTAGCGGGGGGCAGTTCTTC.

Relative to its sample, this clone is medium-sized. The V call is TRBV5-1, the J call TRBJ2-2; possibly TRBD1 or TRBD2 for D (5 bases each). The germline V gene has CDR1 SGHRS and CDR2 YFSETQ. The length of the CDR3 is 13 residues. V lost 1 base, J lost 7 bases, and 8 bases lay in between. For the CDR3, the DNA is TGCGCCAGCAGCTTGCGGGGCGACGGGGAGCTGTTTTTT. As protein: CASSLRGDGELFF.

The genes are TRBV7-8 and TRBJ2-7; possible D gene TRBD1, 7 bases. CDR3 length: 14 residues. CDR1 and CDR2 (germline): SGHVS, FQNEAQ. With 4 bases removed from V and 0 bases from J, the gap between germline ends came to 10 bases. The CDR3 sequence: CASSWGDSSYEQYF. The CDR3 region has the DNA TGTGCCAGCAGCTGGGGGGACAGCTCCTACGAGCAGTACTTC.

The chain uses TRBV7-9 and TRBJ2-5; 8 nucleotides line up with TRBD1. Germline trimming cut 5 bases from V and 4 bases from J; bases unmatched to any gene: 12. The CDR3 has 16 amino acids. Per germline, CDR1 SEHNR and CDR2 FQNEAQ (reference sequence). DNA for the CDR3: TGTGCCAGCAGCCAGACGGACAGGGTCGCCCGAGAGACCCAGTACTTC. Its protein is CASSQTDRVARETQYF. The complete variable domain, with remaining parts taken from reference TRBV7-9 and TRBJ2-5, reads DTGVSQNPRHKITKRGQNVTFRCDPISEHNRLYWYRQTLGQGPEFLTYFQNEAQLEKSRLLSDRFSAERPKGSFSTLEIQRTEQGDSAMYLCASSQTDRVARETQYFGPGTRLLVL.

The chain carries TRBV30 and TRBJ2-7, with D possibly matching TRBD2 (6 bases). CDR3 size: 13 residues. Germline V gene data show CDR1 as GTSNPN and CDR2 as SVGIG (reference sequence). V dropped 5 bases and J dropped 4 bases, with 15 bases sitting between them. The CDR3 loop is CAWGRGSPYEQYF. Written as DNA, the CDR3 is TGTGCCTGGGGTCGGGGGTCACCATACGAGCAGTACTTC.

CDR3 loop: CASSLLTGTEQFF. The CDR3 nucleotides are TGTGCCAGCAGCTTACTGACGGGAACGGAGCAGTTCTTC. This chain joins TRBV7-3 and TRBJ2-1; TRBD2 is a possible D gene (5 bases). There are 13 residues in the CDR3. The germline V and J ends were trimmed by 2 bases and 10 bases, with 12 bases remaining between them. Germline CDR1 is SGHTA and CDR2 is FQGTGA.

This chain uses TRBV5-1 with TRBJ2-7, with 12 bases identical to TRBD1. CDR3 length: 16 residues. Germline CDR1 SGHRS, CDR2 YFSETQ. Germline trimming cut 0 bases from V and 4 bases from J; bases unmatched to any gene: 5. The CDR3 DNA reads TGCGCCAGCAGCTTGGACATGGGACAGGGGGCTTACGAGCAGTACTTC. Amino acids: CASSLDMGQGAYEQYF. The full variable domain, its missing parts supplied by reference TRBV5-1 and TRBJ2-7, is KAGVTQTPRYLIKTRGQQVTLSCSPISGHRSVSWYQQTPGQGLQFLFEYFSETQRNKGNFPGRFSGRQFSNSRSEMNVSTLELGDSALYLCASSLDMGQGAYEQYFGPGTRLTVT.

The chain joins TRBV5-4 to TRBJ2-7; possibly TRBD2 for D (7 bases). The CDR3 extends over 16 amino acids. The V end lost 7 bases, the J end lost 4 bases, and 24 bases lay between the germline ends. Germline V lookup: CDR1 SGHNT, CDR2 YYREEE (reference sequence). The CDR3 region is CASGRGGAVGHYEQYF. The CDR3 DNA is TGTGCCAGCGGAAGGGGGGGAGCAGTCGGGCATTACGAGCAGTACTTC.

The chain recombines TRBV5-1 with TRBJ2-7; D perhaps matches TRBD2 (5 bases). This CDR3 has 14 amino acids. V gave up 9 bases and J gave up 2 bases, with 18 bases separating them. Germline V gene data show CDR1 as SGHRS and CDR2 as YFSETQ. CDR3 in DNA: TGCGCCACCCGGCCTGCCAGCGGTCCCTACGAGCAGTACTTC. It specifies CATRPASGPYEQYF.

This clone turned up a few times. This CDR3 is CASSLPLEQPQHF. The CDR3 region has the DNA TGTGCCAGCTCACTCCCCCTGGAACAGCCCCAGCATTTT. The chain joins TRBV18 to TRBJ1-5; D is ambiguous. Trimming pared 4 bases from V and 7 bases from J, leaving 11 bases between. Germline V gives CDR1 KGHSH, CDR2 LQKENI. This CDR3 is built from 13 residues.

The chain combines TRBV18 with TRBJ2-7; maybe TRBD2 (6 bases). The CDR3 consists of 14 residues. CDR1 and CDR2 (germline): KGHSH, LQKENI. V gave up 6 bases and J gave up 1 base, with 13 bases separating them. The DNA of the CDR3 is TGTGCCAGCTCCGCGCGGGACGGGTCCTACGAGCAGTACTTC. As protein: CASSARDGSYEQYF. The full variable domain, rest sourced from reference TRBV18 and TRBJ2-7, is NAGVMQNPRHLVRRRGQEARLRCSPMKGHSHVYWYRQLPEEGLKFMVYLQKENIIDESGMPKERFSAEFPKEGPSILRIQQVVRGDSAAYFCASSARDGSYEQYFGPGTRLTVT.

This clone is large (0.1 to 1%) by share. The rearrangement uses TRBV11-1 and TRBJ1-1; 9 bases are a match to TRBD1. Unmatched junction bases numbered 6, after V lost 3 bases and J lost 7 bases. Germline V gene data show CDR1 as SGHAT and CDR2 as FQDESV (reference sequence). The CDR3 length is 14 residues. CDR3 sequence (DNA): TGTGCCAGCAGCTTGGCCGGACAGGGGATTGAAGCTTTCTTT. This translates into CASSLAGQGIEAFF.

The CDR3 bases are TGTGCCAGCTCACCAAACACCGGGAGCGGGGGGACCCAGTACTTC. This encodes CASSPNTGSGGTQYF. This chain links TRBV18 with TRBJ2-5; 8 nucleotides align to TRBD2. The CDR3 has 15 amino acids. The ends lost 2 bases at V and 7 bases at J; junction bases unmatched: 9. Germline CDR1 reads KGHSH; CDR2 reads LQKENI.

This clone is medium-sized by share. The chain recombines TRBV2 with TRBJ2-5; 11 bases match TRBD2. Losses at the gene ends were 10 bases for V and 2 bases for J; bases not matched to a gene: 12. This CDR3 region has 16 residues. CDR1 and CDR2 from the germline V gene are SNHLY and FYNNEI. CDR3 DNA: TGTGCCACTCACGGTGCGCGACTAGCGGGGCAAGAGACCCAGTACTTC. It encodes CATHGARLAGQETQYF.

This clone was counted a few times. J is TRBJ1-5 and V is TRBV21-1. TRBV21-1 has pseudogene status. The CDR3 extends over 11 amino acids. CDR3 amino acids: CASISGGTQHF. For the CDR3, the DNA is TGTGCCAGCATTTCCGGAGGTACCCAGCATTTT.

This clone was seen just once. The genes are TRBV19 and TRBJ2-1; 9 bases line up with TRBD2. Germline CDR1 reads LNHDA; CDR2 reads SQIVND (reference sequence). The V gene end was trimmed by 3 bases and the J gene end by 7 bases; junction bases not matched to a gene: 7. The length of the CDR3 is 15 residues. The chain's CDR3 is CASSILAGRGNEQFF. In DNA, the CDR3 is TGTGCCAGTAGTATCCTAGCGGGAAGGGGGAATGAGCAGTTCTTC. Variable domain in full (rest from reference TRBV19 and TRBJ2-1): DGGITQSPKYLFRKEGQNVTLSCEQNLNHDAMYWYRQDPGQGLRLIYYSQIVNDFQKGDIAEGYSVSREKKESFPLTVTSAQKNPTAFYLCASSILAGRGNEQFFGPGTRLTVL.

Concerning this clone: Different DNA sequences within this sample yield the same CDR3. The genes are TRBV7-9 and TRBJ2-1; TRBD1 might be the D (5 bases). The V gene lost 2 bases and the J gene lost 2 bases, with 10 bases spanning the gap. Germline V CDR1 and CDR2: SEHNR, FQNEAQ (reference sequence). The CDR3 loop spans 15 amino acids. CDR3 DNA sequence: TGTGCCAGCAGCTTAACCCAGGGTACCTACAATGAGCAGTTCTTC. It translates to CASSLTQGTYNEQFF.